Shown below are 22 T cell receptor beta chains from a single sample sequenced in a study of T cell clonality in common variable immunodeficiency. Findings and limits, study-wide: Fewer deletions and N-nucleotide insertions were reportedly seen in common variable immunodeficiency TCR beta sequences.

No cognate antigen is known for these TCRs. Assay used: immunoSEQ multiplex PCR; TCRdb lists only in-frame clones, some missing. The sample has some 10,000 clones, none seen only once. Sequences were obtained from peripheral blood mononuclear cells. All receptors derive from a human donor with common variable immunodeficiency.

This clone occurred a few times. The read terminates 3 residues ahead of where the CDR3 ends, so the germline J gene completes it. This chain links TRBV7-2 with TRBJ2-7, with 9 bases fitting TRBD1. The germline gives CDR1 SGHTA, CDR2 FQGNSA. J was trimmed by 3 bases and V by 5 bases; bases with no gene match: 5. This CDR3 has 14 amino acids. Incomplete CDR3 DNA: TGTGCCAGCAGCGCTGGACAGGGGAACTACGAG. Its translation is CASSAGQGNYE. Given in full, the CDR3 is CASSAGQGNYEQYF. Using reference TRBV7-2 and TRBJ2-7 for the parts outside the CDR3, the full variable domain is GAGVSQSPSNKVTEKGKDVELRCDPISGHTALYWYRQSLGQGLEFLIYFQGNSAPDKSGLPSDRFSAERTGGSVSTLTIQRTQQEDSAVYLCASSAGQGNYEQYFGPGTRLTVT.

This clone was picked up a small number of times. The CDR3 is cut off 3 residues early in the read; its end comes from the germline J gene. This rearrangement joins TRBV6-2 or TRBV6-3 to TRBJ2-1; tentatively, D is TRBD2 (5 bases). CDR3 length: 17 residues. Looked up from germline, CDR1 is MNHEY and CDR2 is SVGEGT. Trimming took 7 bases from V and 2 from J, leaving 21 bases between them. The CDR3 bases that were read are TGTGCCAGCACGCAACTCCGGGCGGGCTCAACCTACAATGAG. It yields the protein CASTQLRAGSTYNE. The complete CDR3 reads CASTQLRAGSTYNEQFF.

This clone was recorded many times. The read ends 3 residues before the CDR3 terminus; that terminus is restored from the germline J gene. The V and J genes are TRBV2 and TRBJ2-3; 12 nucleotides agree with TRBD2. Unmatched junction bases numbered 3, after V lost 6 bases and J lost 2 bases. The germline V gene has CDR1 SNHLY and CDR2 FYNNEI. CDR3 size: 15 residues. The DNA read from the CDR3 is TGTGCCAGCAGCGGACTAGCGGGATTCACAGATACG. This translates into CASSGLAGFTDT. The whole CDR3 sequence is CASSGLAGFTDTQYF.

With regard to this clone: The CDR3 end falls 3 residues outside the read, so it is completed with the germline J gene. The genes are TRBV5-6 and TRBJ2-5; a weak D match, TRBD1 (6 bases). The CDR3 spans 13 residues. V was pared by 0 bases and J by 4 bases, with 7 bases between. CDR1 and CDR2 (germline): SGHDT, YYEEEE. Partial CDR3 DNA: TGTGCCAGCAGCTTGGACAGGGCAGAGACC. It specifies CASSLDRAET. The whole CDR3 region reads CASSLDRAETQYF.

Comments on this clone: The read ends 3 residues early relative to the CDR3; the germline J gene fills the gap. The V call is TRBV2, the J call TRBJ1-1, with a tentative D call TRBD1 (6 bases). The CDR3 covers 12 residues. V was cut by 5 bases and J by 6 bases, with 10 bases left in between. Germline assignment: CDR1 SNHLY and CDR2 FYNNEI. The sequenced part of the CDR3 DNA is TGTGCCAGCAGTATATGGACAGCTGAA. Translating gives CASSIWTAE. The entire CDR3 protein reads CASSIWTAEAFF. Filled out from reference TRBV2 and TRBJ1-1, the complete variable domain reads EPEVTQTPSHQVTQMGQEVILRCVPISNHLYFYWYRQILGQKVEFLVSFYNNEISEKSEIFDDQFSVERPDGSNFTLKIRSTKLEDSAMYFCASSIWTAEAFFGQGTRLTVV.

The part of the CDR3 DNA that was read is TGTGCCAGTGGCGTGGGGCAAGGCACAGATACG. As protein: CASGVGQGTDT. The complete CDR3 sequence is CASGVGQGTDTQYF. The rearrangement links TRBV7-9 to TRBJ2-3; D is possibly TRBD1 (5 bases). Read coverage stops 3 residues before the CDR3 terminus; the germline J gene supplies the remainder. The CDR3 runs to 14 residues. Deletions cut 9 bases from V and 1 base from J, with 14 bases between. Germline V lookup: CDR1 SEHNR, CDR2 FQNEAQ (reference sequence).

This clone was counted between two and nine times. The read terminates 3 residues before the CDR3 end, so the remaining end is supplied by the germline J gene. This chain joins TRBV19 and TRBJ2-7; TRBD1 matches at 10 bases. Germline CDR1 reads LNHDA; CDR2 reads SQIVND (reference sequence). The CDR3 is made up of 15 amino acids. V lost 10 bases and J lost 4; bases outside the gene matches: 13. Here the CDR3 reads CATQGAGTGVYEQYF. The DNA read from the CDR3 is TGTGCCACCCAGGGAGCCGGGACAGGGGTATACGAG.

The sequenced CDR3 bases are TGTGCCAGCAGCCTTGTAAGAGGGGACACTGAA. Translated, it gives CASSLVRGDTE. The whole CDR3 protein is CASSLVRGDTEAFF. The chain combines TRBV7-2 with TRBJ1-1; a weak D match, TRBD1 (5 bases). Read data end 3 residues before the CDR3 end; the end is taken from the germline J gene. Trimming left V 5 bases short and J 3 bases short, with 13 bases between. Germline V gene data show CDR1 as SGHTA and CDR2 as FQGNSA. This CDR3 has 14 residues. The full variable domain, its missing parts supplied by reference TRBV7-2 and TRBJ1-1, is GAGVSQSPSNKVTEKGKDVELRCDPISGHTALYWYRQSLGQGLEFLIYFQGNSAPDKSGLPSDRFSAERTGGSVSTLTIQRTQQEDSAVYLCASSLVRGDTEAFFGQGTRLTVV.

This clone was observed a few times. The read is 3 residues too short to cover the CDR3 end, so that end is filled in from the germline J gene. V and J are TRBV18 and TRBJ1-6; 7 positions match TRBD1. The CDR3 loop spans 14 amino acids. The germline CDR1 and CDR2 sequences are KGHSH and LQKENI. V dropped 3 bases and J dropped 9; count of bases not matched to a gene: 5. The CDR3 reads CASSPGTVSSPLHF. The sequenced part of the CDR3 DNA is TGTGCCAGCTCACCCGGGACAGTGAGTTCACCC.

Notes on this clone: The read comes to an end 3 residues before the CDR3 does, leaving the germline J gene to fill in the end. The V gene is TRBV18, the J gene TRBJ2-5; weak D call: TRBD2 (5 bases). V lost 0 bases, J lost 4 bases, and 12 bases lay in between. Germline lookup yields CDR1 KGHSH and CDR2 LQKENI. The CDR3 is made up of 15 amino acids. The covered CDR3 bases are TGTGCCAGCTCACCACCGAGTGACCGGGGAGAGACC. It yields the protein CASSPPSDRGET. The whole CDR3 protein is CASSPPSDRGETQYF.

This clone was counted between two and nine times. The read gets to within 3 residues of the CDR3 end, and the germline J gene fills in the rest. The genes are TRBV19 and TRBJ1-1, with 7 bases fitting TRBD1. V was pared by 10 bases and J by 2 bases, with 10 bases of the junction left unmatched. This CDR3 is 14 amino acids long. CDR1 LNHDA and CDR2 SQIVND come from the germline V gene (reference sequence). The sequenced part of the CDR3 DNA is TGTGCCACCGGTGGACAGGCCAGTAACACTGAA. Translation gives CATGGQASNTE. The CDR3 reads in full as CATGGQASNTEAFF.

To note about this clone: The sequence runs out 3 residues before the end of the CDR3; the remainder is reconstructed from the germline J gene. The rearrangement links TRBV11-2 to TRBJ2-5, with TRBD2 as a possible D gene (5 bases). Trimming shortened V by 5 bases and J by 5 bases, and 15 bases separated the two germline ends. This CDR3 has 14 amino acids. In germline, CDR1 is SGHAT, CDR2 FQNNGV. CDR3 DNA, as far as it was read: TGTGCCAGCAGCCCCCTCCCGGGGATGGAGACC. It is translated as CASSPLPGMET. The CDR3 as a whole reads CASSPLPGMETQYF.

CDR3 sequence: CASSPPNPRSSYNEQFF. The DNA read from the CDR3 is TGTGCCAGCTCACCACCGAATCCTCGTAGCTCCTACAATGAG. The chain employs TRBV18 and TRBJ2-1; D is unresolved. The missing CDR3 end, 3 residues past where the read stops, is filled in from the germline J gene. Germline CDR1 KGHSH, CDR2 LQKENI. The CDR3 is made up of 17 amino acids. V lost 0 bases to trimming and J lost 0 bases, with 12 bases between them. Based on the CDR3 plus reference TRBV18 and TRBJ2-1, the full variable domain is NAGVMQNPRHLVRRRGQEARLRCSPMKGHSHVYWYRQLPEEGLKFMVYLQKENIIDESGMPKERFSAEFPKEGPSILRIQQVVRGDSAAYFCASSPPNPRSSYNEQFFGPGTRLTVL.

A note on this clone: The sequenced fragment ends 3 residues before the CDR3 boundary, so the rest is inferred from the germline J gene. This rearrangement joins TRBV30 to TRBJ1-2; no clear D gene. Trimming stripped 3 bases from V and 4 bases from J, with 6 bases between. This CDR3 is 11 amino acids long. Germline V lookup: CDR1 GTSNPN, CDR2 SVGIG (reference sequence). The CDR3 bases that were read are TGTGCCTGGAGGAACAGCTATGGC. This codes for CAWRNSYG. The whole CDR3 protein reads CAWRNSYGYTF.

This clone was observed a handful of times. The read finishes 3 residues shy of the CDR3 end, and the germline J gene is used to complete it. The chain uses TRBV5-1 and TRBJ1-2, with 7 nucleotides matching TRBD1. This CDR3 has 14 residues. The V gene end was trimmed by 1 base and the J gene end by 7 bases; junction bases not matched to a gene: 7. The germline V gene encodes CDR1 SGHRS and CDR2 YFSETQ. The CDR3 DNA, read in part, is TGCGCCAGCAGCTTGCCCGGGACAGCACCTGGC. This translates into CASSLPGTAPG. The full CDR3 reads CASSLPGTAPGYTF. Drawing the rest from reference TRBV5-1 and TRBJ1-2, the complete variable domain is KAGVTQTPRYLIKTRGQQVTLSCSPISGHRSVSWYQQTPGQGLQFLFEYFSETQRNKGNFPGRFSGRQFSNSRSEMNVSTLELGDSALYLCASSLPGTAPGYTFGSGTRLTVV.

The part of the CDR3 DNA that was read is TGTGCCAGCTCACCCGGGGGACCGGGACGGAGCTCTGGGGCCAACGTC. Protein product: CASSPGGPGRSSGANV. The full CDR3 reads CASSPGGPGRSSGANVLTF. This chain connects TRBV18 to TRBJ2-6; D is possibly TRBD2 (6 bases). The observed sequence ends 3 residues before the CDR3 terminus, with the missing tail filled in from the germline J gene. This CDR3 region has 19 residues. The V end lost 3 bases, the J end lost 0 bases, and 18 bases lay between the germline ends. CDR1 and CDR2 from the germline V gene are KGHSH and LQKENI.

As to this clone: The read terminates 3 residues before the CDR3 end, so the remaining end is supplied by the germline J gene. The chain links TRBV5-1 to TRBJ2-1, with D perhaps TRBD1 (5 bases). Germline CDR1 SGHRS, CDR2 YFSETQ. With 4 bases removed from V and 1 base from J, the gap between germline ends came to 15 bases. This CDR3 has 16 amino acids. CDR3 DNA (partial): TGCGCCAGCAGCGAAAACCGACAGCGATCCTACAATGAG. It encodes CASSENRQRSYNE. The full CDR3 protein reads CASSENRQRSYNEQFF.

This clone was counted between two and nine times. The read finishes 3 residues shy of the CDR3 end, and the germline J gene is used to complete it. The chain carries TRBV18 and TRBJ2-5, with a weak D call TRBD2 (5 bases). The V end was cut by 3 bases, the J end by 0 bases, with 5 bases between. In germline, CDR1 is KGHSH, CDR2 LQKENI. The CDR3 loop spans 13 amino acids. CDR3 protein: CASSPDYQETQYF. The CDR3 DNA, read in part, is TGTGCCAGCTCACCGGACTACCAAGAGACC. The variable domain in full, completed from reference TRBV18 and TRBJ2-5, reads NAGVMQNPRHLVRRRGQEARLRCSPMKGHSHVYWYRQLPEEGLKFMVYLQKENIIDESGMPKERFSAEFPKEGPSILRIQQVVRGDSAAYFCASSPDYQETQYFGPGTRLLVL.

Turning to this clone: The read falls 3 residues short of the CDR3 end, and the missing part is taken from the germline J gene. The V and J genes are TRBV30 and TRBJ2-7; 9 nucleotides align to TRBD1. The germline V gene has CDR1 GTSNPN and CDR2 SVGIG (reference sequence). The CDR3 runs to 16 residues. Trimming took 3 bases from V and 0 from J; bases not matched to a gene: 9. The CDR3 bases that were read are TGTGCCTGGAGGAAGTGGGGACAGGGAATCTCCTACGAG. This encodes CAWRKWGQGISYE. The full CDR3 reads CAWRKWGQGISYEQYF.

In its sample, this clone was seen a few times. The CDR3 DNA, read in part, is TGTGCCAGCAGCTTATTTGGGACTAGCGGGAGGGAGACC. Protein: CASSLFGTSGRET. The whole CDR3 region reads CASSLFGTSGRETQYF. The V gene is TRBV7-6, the J gene TRBJ2-5; TRBD2 aligns across 15 bases. The read comes to an end 3 residues before the CDR3 does, leaving the germline J gene to fill in the end. The germline V gene has CDR1 SGHVS and CDR2 FNYEAQ. This CDR3 is 16 amino acids long. After removal of 2 bases from V and 5 bases from J, the junction contained 3 bases not matched to a gene.

Points on this clone: The observed sequence ends 3 residues before the CDR3 terminus, with the missing tail filled in from the germline J gene. The chain has TRBV7-9 and TRBJ2-7; TRBD2 matches 10 bases. Germline lookup yields CDR1 SEHNR and CDR2 FQNEAQ (reference sequence). CDR3 size: 15 residues. V shed 5 bases and J 2 bases; nucleotides not matched to a gene: 6. CDR3 amino acids: CASSPSSGRTYEQYF. CDR3 bases read: TGTGCCAGCAGCCCGTCTAGCGGGAGAACCTACGAG.

As concerns this clone: The read stops 3 residues short of the end of the CDR3; the missing end is completed from the germline J gene. The J gene is TRBJ2-5, the V gene TRBV30; D might be TRBD2 (6 bases). The V gene lost 1 base and the J gene lost 1 base, with 10 bases spanning the gap. This CDR3 comprises 14 residues. The germline V gene has CDR1 GTSNPN and CDR2 SVGIG (reference sequence). The sequenced CDR3 bases are TGTGCCTGGAGTGCCGGGAGCGGCCAAGAGACC. This codes for CAWSAGSGQET. The whole CDR3 protein is CAWSAGSGQETQYF.